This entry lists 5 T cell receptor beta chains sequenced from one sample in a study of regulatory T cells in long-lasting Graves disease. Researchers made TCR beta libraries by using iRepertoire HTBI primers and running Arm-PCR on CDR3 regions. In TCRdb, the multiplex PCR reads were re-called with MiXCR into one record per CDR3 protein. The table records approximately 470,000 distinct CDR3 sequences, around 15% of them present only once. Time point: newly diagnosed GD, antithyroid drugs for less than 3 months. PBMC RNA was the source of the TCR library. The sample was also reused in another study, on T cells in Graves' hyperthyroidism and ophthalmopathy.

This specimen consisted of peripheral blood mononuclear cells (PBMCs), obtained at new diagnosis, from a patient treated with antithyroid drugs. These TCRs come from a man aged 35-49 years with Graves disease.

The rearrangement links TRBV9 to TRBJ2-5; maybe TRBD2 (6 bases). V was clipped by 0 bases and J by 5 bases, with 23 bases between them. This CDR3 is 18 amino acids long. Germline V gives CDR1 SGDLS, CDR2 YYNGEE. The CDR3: CASSVGAGRQEGRETQYF. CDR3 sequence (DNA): TGTGCCAGCAGCGTAGGGGCGGGGCGGCAGGAGGGCCGGGAGACCCAGTACTTC.

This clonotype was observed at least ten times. This CDR3 is CAWTRDRNYGYTF. CDR3 coding DNA: TGTGCCTGGACCCGCGACAGAAACTATGGCTACACCTTC. The chain employs TRBV30 and TRBJ1-2, with D perhaps matching TRBD1 (5 bases). The CDR3 contains 13 residues. V was trimmed by 4 bases and J by 2 bases, leaving 11 bases between them. Germline V CDR1 and CDR2: GTSNPN, SVGIG (reference sequence). Looking up the rest from reference TRBV30 and TRBJ1-2 gives the full variable domain: SQTIHQWPATLVQPVGSPLSLECTVEGTSNPNLYWYRQAAGRGLQLLFYSVGIGQISSEVPQNLSASRPQDRQFILSSKKLLLSDSGFYLCAWTRDRNYGYTFGSGTRLTVV.

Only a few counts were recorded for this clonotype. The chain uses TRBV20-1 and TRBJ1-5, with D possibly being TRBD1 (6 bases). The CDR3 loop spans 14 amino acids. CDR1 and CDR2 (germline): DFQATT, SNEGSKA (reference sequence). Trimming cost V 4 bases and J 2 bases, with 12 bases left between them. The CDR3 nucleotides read TGCAGTGCTACCCAGGGGATGCGCAATCAGCCCCAGCATTTT. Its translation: CSATQGMRNQPQHF.

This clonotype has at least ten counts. The CDR3 coding sequence is TGTGCCAGCAGTGACAGGGCCCTCCTCAGCTCCTACGAGCAGTACTTC. Translation gives CASSDRALLSSYEQYF. The chain uses TRBV28 and TRBJ2-7, with 7 bases lining up with TRBD1. Trimming cost V 5 bases and J 0 bases; bases outside gene matches: 10. Germline V gene sequence: CDR1 MDHEN, CDR2 SYDVKM. This CDR3 region has 16 residues.

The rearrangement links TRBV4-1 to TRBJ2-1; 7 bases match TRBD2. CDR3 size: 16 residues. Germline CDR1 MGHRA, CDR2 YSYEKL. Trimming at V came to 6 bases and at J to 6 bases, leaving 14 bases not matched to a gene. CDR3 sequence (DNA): TGCGCCAGCAGTCGGGTCGCGGGAGATAGGATCAATGAGCAGTTCTTC. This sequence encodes CASSRVAGDRINEQFF.